This TCR beta chain was captured by sequencing in a study of blood T cell repertoires in COVID-19. Germline values: CDR1 SGDLS, CDR2 YYNGEE. Trimming left V 2 bases short and J 4 bases short, with 15 bases between. CDR3 length equals 15 residues. Using immunoSEQ multiplex PCR, the repertoire was profiled, and TCRdb retains in-frame clones only, with some absent. The repertoire includes some 31,000 clones, 85% of them detected once, and around 8.6% sits in the top ten. The V and J genes are TRBV9 and TRBJ1-1, with D possibly matching TRBD1 (5 bases). The sample consisted of peripheral blood. This TCR came from a man at least 80 years old with active COVID-19. This chain's CDR3 is CASSVAAQGGTEAFF. CDR3 coding DNA: TGTGCCAGCAGCGTCGCCGCTCAGGGTGGCACTGAAGCTTTCTTT. Full variable domain (rest looked up from reference TRBV9 and TRBJ1-1): DSGVTQTPKHLITATGQRVTLRCSPRSGDLSVYWYQQSLDQGLQFLIQYYNGEERAKGNILERFSAQQFPDLHSELNLSSLELGDSALYFCASSVAAQGGTEAFFGQGTRLTVV.